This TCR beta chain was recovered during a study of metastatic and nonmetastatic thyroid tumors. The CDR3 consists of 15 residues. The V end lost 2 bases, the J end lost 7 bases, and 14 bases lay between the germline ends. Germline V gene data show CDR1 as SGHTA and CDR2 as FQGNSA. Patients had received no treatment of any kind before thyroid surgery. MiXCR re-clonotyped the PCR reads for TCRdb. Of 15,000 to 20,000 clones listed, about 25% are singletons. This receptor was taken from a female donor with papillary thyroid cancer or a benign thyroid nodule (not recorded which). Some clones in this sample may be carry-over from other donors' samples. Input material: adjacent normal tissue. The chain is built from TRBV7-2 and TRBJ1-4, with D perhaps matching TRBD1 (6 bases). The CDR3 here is CASSLRDLQGEKLFF. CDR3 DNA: TGTGCCAGCAGCTTAAGGGACTTACAGGGTGAAAAACTGTTTTTT.